This TCR beta chain was identified in a study of CD8 T cells in ankylosing spondylitis. The study, taken as a whole, reports: Disease-associated clones were reportedly significantly overrepresented in matched ankylosing spondylitis synovial fluid. Within peripheral blood, clones linked to disease were CD8+ and relatively rare. A motif of 7 to 9 highly homologous TCR beta variants was seen as apparently characteristic of ankylosing spondylitis blood. Prior literature has documented some motif variants in synovial fluid and blood from reactive arthritis.

TCR beta libraries were made by quantitative 5'-RACE with molecular barcodes. TCRdb re-analysed the 5' RACE reads in MiXCR, keeping a single row per CDR3 protein. The repertoire includes 650,000 to 800,000 distinct CDR3 sequences, 15% to 20% of them detected once, and about 19% sits in the top ten. With regard to this clonotype: The antigen remains unidentified.

CDR1 and CDR2 from the germline V gene are LNHNV and YYDKDF (reference sequence). This CDR3 has 15 amino acids. Between the trimmed V and J ends, which lost 0 bases and 2 bases, there was a span of 9 bases. The V call is TRBV15, the J call TRBJ2-3; maybe TRBD1 (5 bases). Sequencing was performed on blood, either unsorted or a sorted T cell fraction (not recorded which). The clonotype originates from a male donor with ankylosing spondylitis. CDR3: CATSRDGANTDTQYF. In DNA form, the CDR3 reads TGTGCCACCAGCAGAGATGGGGCGAACACAGATACGCAGTATTTT. Full variable domain (outside the CDR3, taken from reference TRBV15 and TRBJ2-3): DAMVIQNPRYQVTQFGKPVTLSCSQTLNHNVMYWYQQKSSQAPKLLFHYYDKDFNNEADTPDNFQSRRPNTSFCFLDIRSPGLGDTAMYLCATSRDGANTDTQYFGPGTRLTVL.